Listed below are T cell receptor beta chains from one sample, sequenced in a study of T cells after yellow fever vaccination. MiXCR was run by TCRdb on the 5' RACE reads, yielding one entry per CDR3 protein. The table lists roughly 300,000 distinct CDR3 sequences, around 7.3% of them singletons. The sequencing here drew on PBMCs, taken roughly seven weeks after the first yellow fever vaccination. These receptors all stem from a man aged 18 to 35 who received the YFV17D yellow fever vaccine. The CDR3 runs from the conserved cysteine through the conserved F or W. D genes are given only for firm matches. Rows give clone size only sometimes, using once, few, many, or a class for an expanded clone.

v_call,clone_size,j_call,d_call,cdr3_nt,cdr3_aa
TRBV4-1,few,TRBJ1-5,TRBD1,TGCGCCAGCAGCCGCCTACAGGGGAGCAATCAGCCCCAGCATTTT,CASSRLQGSNQPQHF
TRBV7-2,few,TRBJ2-7,TRBD2,TGTGCCAGCAGCTTATCTAGCGGGGAGTTCTACGAGCAGTACTTC,CASSLSSGEFYEQYF
TRBV12-3/TRBV12-4,.,TRBJ2-2,.,TGTGCCAGCAGGTCCCTCGAACAGGGCAGCACCGGGGAGCTGTTTTTT,CASRSLEQGSTGELFF
TRBV9,many,TRBJ2-4,.,TGTGCCAGCAGCGTAGATCTGGTTTTGGCCAAAAACATTCAGTACTTC,CASSVDLVLAKNIQYF
TRBV7-2,many,TRBJ2-3,TRBD2,TGTGCCAGCAGCTCAACTAGCGGGGGGAGAAATACGCAGTATTTT,CASSSTSGGRNTQYF
TRBV5-1,many,TRBJ2-3,TRBD1,TGCGCCAGCAGCTTGGCCGTGACAGGGGGCACAGATACGCAGTATTTT,CASSLAVTGGTDTQYF
TRBV12-3/TRBV12-4,.,TRBJ2-1,TRBD1,TGTGCCAGCAGCCTGACAGGGGCGGAAAATGAGCAGTTCTTC,CASSLTGAENEQFF
TRBV5-4,many,TRBJ2-1,.,TGTGCCAGCGGGCGTCTTGGCTCCTACAATGAGCAGTTCTTC,CASGRLGSYNEQFF
TRBV2,many,TRBJ1-4,TRBD1,TGTGCCAGCAGTAGTTGGACAGGGACCAATGAAAAACTGTTTTTT,CASSSWTGTNEKLFF
TRBV5-1,many,TRBJ1-1,.,TGCGCCAGCAGCTTGGATGGGGGGCTGAGAACTGAAGCTTTCTTT,CASSLDGGLRTEAFF
TRBV5-6,few,TRBJ2-7,.,TGTGCCAGCAGTTATGGGAACTACGAGCAGTACTTC,CASSYGNYEQYF
TRBV5-6,.,TRBJ1-1,.,TGTGCCAGCAGCTTGTCAGGAAGGGCTTTCTTT,CASSLSGRAFF
TRBV5-1,many,TRBJ1-2,TRBD1,TGCGCCAGCAGCCAGACAGGGGATGGTGGCTACACCTTC,CASSQTGDGGYTF
TRBV20-1,few,TRBJ2-7,TRBD1,TGCAGTGCCTGGACAGGGAAGTCCTACGAGCAGTACTTC,CSAWTGKSYEQYF
TRBV21-1,few,TRBJ1-5,.,TGTGCCAGCAGCCCGACAGGCTATAGCAATCAGCCCCAGCATTTT,CASSPTGYSNQPQHF
TRBV12-3/TRBV12-4,few,TRBJ2-3,.,TGTGCCAGCAGTCCCAGGGGGGCCGGAGATACGCAGTATTTT,CASSPRGAGDTQYF